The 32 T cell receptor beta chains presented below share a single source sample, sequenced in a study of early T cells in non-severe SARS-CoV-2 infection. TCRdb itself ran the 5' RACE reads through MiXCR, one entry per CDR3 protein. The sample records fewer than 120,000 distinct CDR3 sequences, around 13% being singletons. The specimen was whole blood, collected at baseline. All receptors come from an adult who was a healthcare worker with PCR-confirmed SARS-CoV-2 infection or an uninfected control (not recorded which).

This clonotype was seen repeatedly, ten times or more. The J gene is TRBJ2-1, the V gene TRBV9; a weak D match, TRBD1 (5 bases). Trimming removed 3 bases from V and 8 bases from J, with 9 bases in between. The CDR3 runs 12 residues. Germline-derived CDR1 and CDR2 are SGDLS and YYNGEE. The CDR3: CASSALGDEQFF. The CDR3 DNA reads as TGTGCCAGCAGCGCTCTAGGGGATGAGCAGTTCTTC.

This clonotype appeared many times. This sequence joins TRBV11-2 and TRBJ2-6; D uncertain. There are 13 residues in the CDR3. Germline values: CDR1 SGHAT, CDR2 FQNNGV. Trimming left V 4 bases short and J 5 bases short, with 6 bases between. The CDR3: CASSSWRANVLTF. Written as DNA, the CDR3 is TGTGCCAGCAGCTCTTGGAGGGCCAACGTCCTGACTTTC.

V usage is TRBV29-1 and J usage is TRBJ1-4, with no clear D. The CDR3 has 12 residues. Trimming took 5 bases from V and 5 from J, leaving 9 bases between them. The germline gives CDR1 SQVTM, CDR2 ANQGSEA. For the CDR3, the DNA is TGCAGCGTTCTACCTATGAATGAAAAACTGTTTTTT. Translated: CSVLPMNEKLFF.

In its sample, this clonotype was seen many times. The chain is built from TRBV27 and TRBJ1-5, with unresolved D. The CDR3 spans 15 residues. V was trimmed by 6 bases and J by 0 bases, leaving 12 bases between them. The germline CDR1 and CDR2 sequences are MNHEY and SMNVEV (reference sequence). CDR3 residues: CASSYPGYSNQPQHF. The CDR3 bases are TGTGCCAGCAGCTACCCGGGTTATAGCAATCAGCCCCAGCATTTT.

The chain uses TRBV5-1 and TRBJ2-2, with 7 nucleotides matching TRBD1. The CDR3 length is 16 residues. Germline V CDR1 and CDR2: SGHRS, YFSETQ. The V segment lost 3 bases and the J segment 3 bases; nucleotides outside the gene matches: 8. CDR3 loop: CASSSRGGSDTGELFF. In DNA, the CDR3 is TGCGCCAGCAGCTCAAGAGGGGGCTCGGACACCGGGGAGCTGTTTTTT.

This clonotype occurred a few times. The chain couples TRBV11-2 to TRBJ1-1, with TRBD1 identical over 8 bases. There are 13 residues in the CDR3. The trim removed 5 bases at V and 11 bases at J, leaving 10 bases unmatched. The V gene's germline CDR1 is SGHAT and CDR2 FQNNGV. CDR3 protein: CASSLSTGTGAFF. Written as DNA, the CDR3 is TGTGCCAGCAGCCTTTCGACAGGGACAGGCGCTTTCTTT.

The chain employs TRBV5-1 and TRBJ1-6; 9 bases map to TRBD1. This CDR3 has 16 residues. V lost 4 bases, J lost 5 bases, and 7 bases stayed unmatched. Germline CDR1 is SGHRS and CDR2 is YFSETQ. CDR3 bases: TGCGCCAGCAGCACCGGGACAGGGCGCAATAATTCACCCCTCCACTTT. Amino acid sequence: CASSTGTGRNNSPLHF.

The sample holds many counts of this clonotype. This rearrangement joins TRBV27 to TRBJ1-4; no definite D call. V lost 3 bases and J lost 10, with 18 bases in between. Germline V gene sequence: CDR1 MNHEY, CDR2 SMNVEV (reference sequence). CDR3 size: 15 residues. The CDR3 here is CASSLMQPPAGKLFF. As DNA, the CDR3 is TGTGCCAGCAGTTTGATGCAGCCCCCCGCCGGAAAACTGTTTTTT.

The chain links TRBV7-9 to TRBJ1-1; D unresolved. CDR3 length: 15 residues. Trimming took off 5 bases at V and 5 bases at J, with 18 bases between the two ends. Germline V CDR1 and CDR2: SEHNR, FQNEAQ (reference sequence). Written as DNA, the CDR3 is TGTGCCAGCAGCCCCGACCCCAGCCGGAATACTGAAGCTTTCTTT. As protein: CASSPDPSRNTEAFF.

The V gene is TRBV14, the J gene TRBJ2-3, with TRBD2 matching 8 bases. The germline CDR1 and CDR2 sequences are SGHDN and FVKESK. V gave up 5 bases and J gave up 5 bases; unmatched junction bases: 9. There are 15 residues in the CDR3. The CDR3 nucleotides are TGTGCCAGCAGCTCTACGGGAGGGCCGCAAGATACGCAGTATTTT. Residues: CASSSTGGPQDTQYF.

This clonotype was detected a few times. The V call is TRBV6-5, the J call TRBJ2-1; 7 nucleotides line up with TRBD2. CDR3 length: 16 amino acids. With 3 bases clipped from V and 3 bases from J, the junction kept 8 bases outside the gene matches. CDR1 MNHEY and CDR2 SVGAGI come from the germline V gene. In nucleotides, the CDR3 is TGTGCCAGCAGTTATGAGGCGGCTAGCGGCTACAATGAGCAGTTCTTC. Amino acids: CASSYEAASGYNEQFF.

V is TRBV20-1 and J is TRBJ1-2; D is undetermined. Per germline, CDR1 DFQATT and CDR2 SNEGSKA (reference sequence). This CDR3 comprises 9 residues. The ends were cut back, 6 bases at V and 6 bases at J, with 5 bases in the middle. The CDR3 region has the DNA TGCAGTGCCTCACATGGCTACACCTTC. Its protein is CSASHGYTF.

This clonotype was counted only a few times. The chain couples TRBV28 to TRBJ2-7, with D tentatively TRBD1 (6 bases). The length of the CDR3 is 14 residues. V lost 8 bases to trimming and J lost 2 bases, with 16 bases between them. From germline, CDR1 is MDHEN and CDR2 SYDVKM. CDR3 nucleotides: TGTGCCAGCGGAACCTTGGCAGGGGCCTACGAGCAGTACTTC. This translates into CASGTLAGAYEQYF.

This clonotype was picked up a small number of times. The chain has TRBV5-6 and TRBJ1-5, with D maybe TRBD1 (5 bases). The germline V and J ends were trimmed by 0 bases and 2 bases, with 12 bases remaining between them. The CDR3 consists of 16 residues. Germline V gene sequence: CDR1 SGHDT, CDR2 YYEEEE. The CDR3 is CASSLGREMGNQPQHF. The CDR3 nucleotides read TGTGCCAGCAGCTTGGGCAGGGAGATGGGCAATCAGCCCCAGCATTTT.

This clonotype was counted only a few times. In nucleotides, the CDR3 is TGTGCCAGCATAGGACAGGGCGGTGAAGCTTTCTTT. Its protein product is CASIGQGGEAFF. J is TRBJ1-1 and V is TRBV6-1; 8 bases map to TRBD1. With 7 bases clipped from V and 7 bases from J, the junction kept 5 bases outside the gene matches. The CDR3 runs 12 residues. Germline V gene data show CDR1 as MNHNS and CDR2 as SASEGT.

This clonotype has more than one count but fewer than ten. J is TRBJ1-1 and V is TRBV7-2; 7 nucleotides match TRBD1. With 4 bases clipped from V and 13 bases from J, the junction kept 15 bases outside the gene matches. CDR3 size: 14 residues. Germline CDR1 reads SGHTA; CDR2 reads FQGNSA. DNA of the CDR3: TGTGCCAGCAGCTCAGACCGAGGGGGCAAGTTCCTTTTCTTT. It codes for CASSSDRGGKFLFF.

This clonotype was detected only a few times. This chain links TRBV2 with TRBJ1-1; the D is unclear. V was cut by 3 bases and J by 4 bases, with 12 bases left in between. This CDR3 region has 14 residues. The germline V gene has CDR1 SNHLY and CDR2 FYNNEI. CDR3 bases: TGTGCCAGCAGTGAGCACAGCCCCGGCACTGAAGCTTTCTTT. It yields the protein CASSEHSPGTEAFF.

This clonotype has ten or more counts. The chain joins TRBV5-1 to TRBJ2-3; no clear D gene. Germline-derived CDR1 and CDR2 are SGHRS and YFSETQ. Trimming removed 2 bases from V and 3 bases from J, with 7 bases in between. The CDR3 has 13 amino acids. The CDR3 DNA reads TGCGCCAGCAGCTTCCCTGGGACAGATACGCAGTATTTT. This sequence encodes CASSFPGTDTQYF.

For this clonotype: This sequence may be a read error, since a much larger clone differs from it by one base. CDR3 in amino acids: CVWSVRKDLAKNIQYF. CDR3 bases: TGTGTCTGGAGTGTACGGAAGGACCTCGCCAAAAACATTCAGTACTTC. The chain links TRBV30 to TRBJ2-4; no clear D. In germline, CDR1 is GTSNPN, CDR2 SVGIG (reference sequence). The CDR3 extends over 16 amino acids. Filled out from reference TRBV30 and TRBJ2-4, the complete variable domain reads SQTIHQWPATLVQPVGSPLSLECTVEGTSNPNLYWYRQAAGRGLQLLFYSVGIGQISSEVPQNLSASRPQDRQFILSSKKLLLSDSGFYLCVWSVRKDLAKNIQYFGAGTRLSVL.

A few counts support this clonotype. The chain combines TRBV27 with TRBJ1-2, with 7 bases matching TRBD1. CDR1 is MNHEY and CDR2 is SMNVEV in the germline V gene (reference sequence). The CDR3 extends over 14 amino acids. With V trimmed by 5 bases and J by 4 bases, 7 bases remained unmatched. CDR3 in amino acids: CASSGRDSFYGYTF. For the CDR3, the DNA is TGTGCCAGCAGTGGCCGGGACAGCTTCTATGGCTACACCTTC.

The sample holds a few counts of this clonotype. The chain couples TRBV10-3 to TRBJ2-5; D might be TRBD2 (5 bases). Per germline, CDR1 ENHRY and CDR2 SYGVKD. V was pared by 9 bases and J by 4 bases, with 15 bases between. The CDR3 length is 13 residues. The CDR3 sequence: CAIRPSEGETQYF. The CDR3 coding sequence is TGTGCCATAAGGCCCAGCGAGGGAGAGACCCAGTACTTC.

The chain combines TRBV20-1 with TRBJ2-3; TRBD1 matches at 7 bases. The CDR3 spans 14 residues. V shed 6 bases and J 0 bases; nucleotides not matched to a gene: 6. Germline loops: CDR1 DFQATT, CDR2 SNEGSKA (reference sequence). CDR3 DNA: TGCAGTGCCCCGGGACAGCTAAGCACAGATACGCAGTATTTT. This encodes CSAPGQLSTDTQYF.

The CDR3 is CASSQVGQVYEQYF. CDR3 DNA: TGTGCCAGCAGCCAAGTTGGACAGGTCTACGAGCAGTACTTC. V and J are TRBV3-1 and TRBJ2-7; TRBD1 agrees at 7 bases. The CDR3 is 14 residues long. The trim removed 1 base at V and 3 bases at J, leaving 3 bases unmatched. Germline V lookup: CDR1 LGHDT, CDR2 YNNKEL (reference sequence).

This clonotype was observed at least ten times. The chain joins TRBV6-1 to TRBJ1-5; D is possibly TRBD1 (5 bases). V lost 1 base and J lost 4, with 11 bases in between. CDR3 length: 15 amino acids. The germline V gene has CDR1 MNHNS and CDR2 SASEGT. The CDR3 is CASSEVSRDNQPQHF. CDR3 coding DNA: TGTGCCAGCAGTGAAGTTTCCAGGGATAATCAGCCCCAGCATTTT.

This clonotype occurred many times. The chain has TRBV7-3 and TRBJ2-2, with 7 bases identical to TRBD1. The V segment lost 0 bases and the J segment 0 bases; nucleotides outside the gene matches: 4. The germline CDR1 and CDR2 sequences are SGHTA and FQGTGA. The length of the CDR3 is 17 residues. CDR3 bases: TGTGCCAGCAGCTTAACTCCCCAGGGGGCGAACACCGGGGAGCTGTTTTTT. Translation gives CASSLTPQGANTGELFF.

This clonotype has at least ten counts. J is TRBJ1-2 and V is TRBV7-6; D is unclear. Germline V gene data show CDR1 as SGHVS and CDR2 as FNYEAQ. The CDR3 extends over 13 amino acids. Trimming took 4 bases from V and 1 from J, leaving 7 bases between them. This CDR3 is CASSSTFNYGYTF. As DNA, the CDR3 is TGTGCCAGCAGCTCGACCTTTAACTATGGCTACACCTTC.

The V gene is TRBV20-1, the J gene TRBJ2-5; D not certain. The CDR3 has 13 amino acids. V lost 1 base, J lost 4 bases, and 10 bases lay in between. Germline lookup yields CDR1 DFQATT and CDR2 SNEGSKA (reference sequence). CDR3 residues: CSARGADSETQYF. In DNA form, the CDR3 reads TGCAGTGCTAGAGGGGCAGACTCAGAGACCCAGTACTTC.

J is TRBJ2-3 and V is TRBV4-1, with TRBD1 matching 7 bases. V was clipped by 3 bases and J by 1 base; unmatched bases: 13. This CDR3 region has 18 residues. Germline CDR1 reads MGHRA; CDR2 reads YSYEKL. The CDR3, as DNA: TGCGCCAGCAGCCAGTTGTACAGGGGATCCGCCGGCACAGATACGCAGTATTTT. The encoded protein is CASSQLYRGSAGTDTQYF.

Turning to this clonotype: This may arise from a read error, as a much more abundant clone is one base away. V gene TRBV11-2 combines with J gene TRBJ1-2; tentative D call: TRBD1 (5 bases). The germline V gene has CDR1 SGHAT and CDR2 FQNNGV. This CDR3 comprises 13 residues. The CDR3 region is CVSSLGQGYGYTF. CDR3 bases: TGTGTCAGCAGCTTAGGTCAGGGCTATGGCTACACCTTC.

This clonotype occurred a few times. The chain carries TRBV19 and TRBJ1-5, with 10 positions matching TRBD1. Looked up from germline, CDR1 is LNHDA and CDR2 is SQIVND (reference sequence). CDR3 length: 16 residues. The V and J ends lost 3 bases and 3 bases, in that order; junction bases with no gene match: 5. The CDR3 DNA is TGTGCCAGTAGTATTGGGACAGGGGTGGTCAATCAGCCCCAGCATTTT. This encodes CASSIGTGVVNQPQHF.

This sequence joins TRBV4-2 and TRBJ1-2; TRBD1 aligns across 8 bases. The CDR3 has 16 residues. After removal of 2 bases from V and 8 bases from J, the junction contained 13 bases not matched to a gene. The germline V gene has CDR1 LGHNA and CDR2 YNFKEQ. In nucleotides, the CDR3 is TGTGCCAGCAGCCAACCCTTCCGGAACAGGGGGGACGGCTACACCTTC. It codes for CASSQPFRNRGDGYTF.

CDR3 region: CASRPDRGLTETQYF. CDR3 bases: TGTGCCAGCAGGCCCGACAGGGGGCTTACAGAGACCCAGTACTTC. The J gene is TRBJ2-5, the V gene TRBV6-5; 10 bases are a match to TRBD1. The CDR3 is 15 residues long. Germline V gives CDR1 MNHEY, CDR2 SVGAGI. J lost 4 bases, V lost 6 bases, and 8 bases had no gene match.